Sequencing of this T cell receptor (beta chain) was carried out in a study of cytomegalovirus exposure and HLA in healthy donors. After removal of 2 bases from V and 5 bases from J, the junction contained 6 bases not matched to a gene. Germline V lookup: CDR1 SEHNR, CDR2 FQNEAQ (reference sequence). The CDR3 contains 15 residues. This clone was seen more than once but under ten times. The PCR ran on 60 Vbeta and 13 Jbeta primers. Produced via immunoSEQ multiplex PCR; TCRdb's table is partial and in-frame only. The sample holds some 200,000 clones, about an eighth seen once. V and J are TRBV7-9 and TRBJ2-5; 9 bases agree with TRBD1. This receptor was taken from a man aged 50-59 years in good health and CMV-seropositive. Sequencing input: PBMCs. The CDR3 here is CASSLKQGAWETQYF. Written as DNA, the CDR3 is TGTGCCAGCAGCTTAAAACAGGGGGCGTGGGAGACCCAGTACTTC.